This TCR beta chain was identified during a study of cytomegalovirus exposure and HLA in healthy donors. Whole-study context: Assignment to the Caucasian-associated ancestry cluster applied to approximately 80% of the approximately 380 genotyped donors.

Germline values: CDR1 MNHNS, CDR2 SASEGT. V was pared by 3 bases and J by 5 bases, with 14 bases between. The CDR3 length is 14 residues. PCR was performed using 60 Vbeta and 13 Jbeta primers. Authors' processing steps: It was a later analysis that counted 75 million to 90 million unique TCR beta chains, of which roughly 10 million were shared. Profiled with immunoSEQ multiplex PCR; TCRdb holds only in-frame clones, not every one. V, J and clone size are those of that table, while D and trimming were read from the DNA. The sample shows 140,000 or so clones, 80% to 85% of them seen only once. Sequences were obtained from PBMCs. This clonotype was sampled from a boy between 2 and 10 years old in good health and CMV-seronegative. The rearrangement uses TRBV6-1 and TRBJ2-7; D is unclear. The CDR3 DNA is TGTGCCAGCAGTGAGGTCCTAGTTACCCACGAGCAGTACTTC. Its protein product is CASSEVLVTHEQYF.